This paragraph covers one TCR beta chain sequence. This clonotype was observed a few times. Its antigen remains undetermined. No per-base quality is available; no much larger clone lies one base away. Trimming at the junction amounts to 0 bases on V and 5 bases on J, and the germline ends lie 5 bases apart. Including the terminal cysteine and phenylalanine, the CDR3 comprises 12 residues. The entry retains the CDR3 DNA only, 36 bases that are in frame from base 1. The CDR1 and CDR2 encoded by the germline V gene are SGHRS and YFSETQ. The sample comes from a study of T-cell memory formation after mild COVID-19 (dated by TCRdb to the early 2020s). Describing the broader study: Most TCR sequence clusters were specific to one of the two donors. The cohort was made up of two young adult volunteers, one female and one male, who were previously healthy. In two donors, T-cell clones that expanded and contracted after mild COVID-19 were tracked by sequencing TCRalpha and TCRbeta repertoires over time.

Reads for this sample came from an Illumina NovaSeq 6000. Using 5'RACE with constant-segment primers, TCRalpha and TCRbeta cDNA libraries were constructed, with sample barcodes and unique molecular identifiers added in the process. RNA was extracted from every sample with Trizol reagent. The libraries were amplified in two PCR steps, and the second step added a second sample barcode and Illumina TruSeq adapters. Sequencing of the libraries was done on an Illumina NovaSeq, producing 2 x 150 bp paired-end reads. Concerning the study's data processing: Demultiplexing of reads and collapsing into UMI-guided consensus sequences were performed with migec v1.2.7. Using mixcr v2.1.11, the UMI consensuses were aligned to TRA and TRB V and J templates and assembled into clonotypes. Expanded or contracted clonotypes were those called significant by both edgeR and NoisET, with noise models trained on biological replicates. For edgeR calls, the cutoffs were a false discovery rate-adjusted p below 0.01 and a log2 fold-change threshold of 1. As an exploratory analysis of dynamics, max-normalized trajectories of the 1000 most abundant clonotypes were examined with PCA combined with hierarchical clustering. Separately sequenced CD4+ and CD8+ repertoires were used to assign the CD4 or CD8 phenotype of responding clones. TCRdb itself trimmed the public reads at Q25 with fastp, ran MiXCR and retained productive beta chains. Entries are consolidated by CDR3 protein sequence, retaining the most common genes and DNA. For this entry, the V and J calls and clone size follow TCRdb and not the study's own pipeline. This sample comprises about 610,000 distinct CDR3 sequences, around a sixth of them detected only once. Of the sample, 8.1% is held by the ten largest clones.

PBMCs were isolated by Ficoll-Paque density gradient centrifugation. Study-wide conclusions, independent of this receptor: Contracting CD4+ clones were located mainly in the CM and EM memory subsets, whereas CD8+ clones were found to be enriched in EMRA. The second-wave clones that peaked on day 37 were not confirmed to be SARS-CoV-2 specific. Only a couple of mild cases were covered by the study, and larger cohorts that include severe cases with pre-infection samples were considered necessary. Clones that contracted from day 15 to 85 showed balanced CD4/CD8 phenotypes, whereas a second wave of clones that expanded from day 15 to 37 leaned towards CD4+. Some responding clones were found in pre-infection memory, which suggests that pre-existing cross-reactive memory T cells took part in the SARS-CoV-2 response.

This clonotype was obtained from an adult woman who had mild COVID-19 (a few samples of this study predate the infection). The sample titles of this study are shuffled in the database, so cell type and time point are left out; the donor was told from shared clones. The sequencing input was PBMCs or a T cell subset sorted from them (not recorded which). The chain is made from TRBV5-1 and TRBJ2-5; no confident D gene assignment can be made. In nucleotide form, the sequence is TGCGCCAGCAGCTTGGAATTTGAGACCCAGTACTTC. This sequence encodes CASSLEFETQYF.